This T cell receptor (beta chain) was captured by sequencing in a study of radiation and T cells in renal cell carcinoma (TCRdb year 2020). Background on the whole study: The samples were drawn from a clinical trial, where primary renal cell carcinomas were treated with 15 Gy of stereotactic body radiation therapy and then removed by nephrectomy 4 weeks afterward. A total of approximately 4 million unique CDR3 nucleotide sequences, encoding 2.5 million to 3 million unique CDR3 amino acid sequences, were found across all 50 or so samples. In total, 53 samples, comprising around 26 tumors and some 27 peripheral blood samples, were subjected to TCR beta sequencing.

Of note for this clone: The clone's antigen remains unknown. The input lacks base qualities; no much larger clone sits a single base away.

Results the study describes overall, beyond this receptor: Tracking of blood repertoire dynamics stopped at three to five weeks after treatment, with no follow-up past that point. An increase in top tumor clonotypes in blood was observed from baseline to 2 weeks post-radiation, followed by contraction by 4 weeks, which was taken to suggest transient expansion of tumor-resident clones. Because no pretreatment tumor biopsies were available, whether clonotypes were present in the tumor at baseline could not be determined. The single-armed trial design could not address effects of radiation dose or scheduling on the TCR repertoire.

The immunoSEQ kit was used, according to the manufacturer's recommendations, to generate TCR beta libraries from genomic DNA. To prepare the libraries, a first multiplex PCR with proprietary primers was run, followed by a second PCR that added unique barcodes, and a bead cleanup was done after each round. Each sample batch included a kit-provided positive control reaction and a negative control reaction. The final libraries were assessed on an Agilent 4200 TapeStation D1000 ScreenTape, pooled by volume, and quantified by qPCR. An Illumina NextSeq500 fitted with a MidOutput 150-cycle cartridge performed the sequencing, running 156 Read1 cycles and 15 Index1 cycles with the kit's custom primers. The pooled library was loaded at 0.95 to 1 pM with around 20% PhiX control spiked in. The original methods were these. Vendor-processed data were analyzed in R, and a clonotype was defined as all T cells sharing the same CDR3 nucleotide sequence. For clone abundance analyses, frequencies were normalized to the 10,000 most abundant clones per sample. Public T cell clones, averaging fewer than five per sample, were removed before analysis. Tumor-enriched and baseline blood-enriched clonotypes were defined by at least a 32-fold difference in abundance between compartments. A beta-binomial differential abundance model was used to identify clonotypes that expanded or contracted between blood time points. Similarity between tumor and blood repertoires was quantified using the Baroni-Urbani and Buser coefficient, and groups were compared with two-tailed Wilcoxon tests in R. TCRdb stores this immuneACCESS table with in-frame sequences only. Part of the clones is absent; in the studies checked, under half of the shortfall reflects unresolved V genes, and no reason is known for the rest. The DNA gave D and trimming, while V, J and clone size come from that table. A total of some 110,000 clones appear in this sample, approximately 82% of them only once. Of the sample, around 3% is held by the ten largest clones.

Trimming takes 7 bases from V and 5 bases from J, and the germline ends sit 14 bases apart. CDR3 length: 12 amino acids, cysteine to phenylalanine. Only the CDR3 DNA stays, 36 bases, in frame from base 1. According to the germline V gene, CDR1 reads SQVTM and CDR2 reads ANQGSEA. What the time point label conveys for this sample: baseline pretreatment blood. The treatment or condition label of this sample denotes: 15 Gy SBRT to primary tumor, nephrectomy 4 weeks later. To follow tumor-enriched clonotypes, serial peripheral blood was collected from radiation-treated patients at baseline and at 2 weeks and 4 weeks after SBRT. Every patient's renal cell carcinoma showed clear cell pathology. The QIAamp DNA Blood Mini Kit (Qiagen) was used to prepare genomic DNA for TCR sequencing. The analyses included only samples that passed all quality control checks.

This clonotype was sampled from an older woman with renal cell carcinoma. The sample here was blood, taken from a patient whose treatment included radiotherapy and nephrectomy. The chain links TRBV29-1 with TRBJ1-1; TRBD1 might be the D gene, on 5 matching bases. Here the CDR3 is given as CSGGRTATEAFF. The DNA is TGCAGCGGGGGACGGACGGCTACTGAAGCTTTCTTT.